These 26 T cell receptor beta chains originate from one sample sequenced in a study of T-cell memory formation after mild COVID-19. TCRdb re-analysed the 5' RACE reads in MiXCR, keeping a single row per CDR3 protein. The table lists 400,000 to 550,000 distinct CDR3 sequences, around 27% of them singletons. Material: PBMCs or a T cell subset sorted from them (not recorded which). The receptor source for this set is an adult woman who had mild COVID-19 (a few samples of this study predate the infection). Cell type and time point are not known.

This rearrangement joins TRBV5-6 to TRBJ2-1; 11 positions agree with TRBD1. This CDR3 spans 15 amino acids. Germline CDR1 and CDR2: SGHDT and YYEEEE. With 4 bases clipped from V and 7 bases from J, the junction kept 7 bases outside the gene matches. The CDR3 spells CASSLDRGPYNEQFF. In nucleotides, the CDR3 is TGTGCCAGCAGCCTGGACAGGGGGCCGTATAATGAGCAGTTCTTC.

The V and J genes are TRBV3-1 and TRBJ2-2; 14 bases agree with TRBD2. The CDR3 runs to 15 residues. Germline-derived CDR1 and CDR2 are LGHDT and YNNKEL (reference sequence). Trimming cost V 5 bases and J 10 bases; bases outside gene matches: 6. Written as DNA, the CDR3 is TGTGCCAGCAGCTTCGGACTAGCGGGGGGCTCGGAGCTGTTTTTT. It codes for CASSFGLAGGSELFF.

This clonotype was seen ten or more times. The chain carries TRBV20-1 and TRBJ1-1; D gene unclear. The CDR3 totals 14 residues. Trimming shortened V by 7 bases and J by 3 bases, and 18 bases separated the two germline ends. Germline assignment: CDR1 DFQATT and CDR2 SNEGSKA (reference sequence). The CDR3 DNA reads TGCAGTGGATCCATAAGGGAGGTCCACACTGAAGCTTTCTTT. Protein product: CSGSIREVHTEAFF.

The chain is built from TRBV2 and TRBJ2-1; D is uncertain. Germline lookup yields CDR1 SNHLY and CDR2 FYNNEI. This CDR3 region has 9 residues. V dropped 4 bases and J dropped 9 bases, with 1 base sitting between them. CDR3 amino acids: CASSGEQFF. In DNA form, the CDR3 reads TGTGCCAGCAGTGGTGAGCAGTTCTTC. Drawing the rest from reference TRBV2 and TRBJ2-1, the complete variable domain is EPEVTQTPSHQVTQMGQEVILRCVPISNHLYFYWYRQILGQKVEFLVSFYNNEISEKSEIFDDQFSVERPDGSNFTLKIRSTKLEDSAMYFCASSGEQFFGPGTRLTVL.

This clonotype was seen a handful of times. The chain recombines TRBV7-3 with TRBJ2-1, with TRBD1 matching over 8 bases. This CDR3 contains 13 residues. V lost 3 bases and J lost 10; bases outside the gene matches: 5. Looked up from germline, CDR1 is SGHTA and CDR2 is FQGTGA. The DNA for the CDR3 is TGTGCCAGCAGCTTTGACAGGGGAGGAGAGCAGTTCTTC. This gives the protein CASSFDRGGEQFF.

The table lists this clonotype with a few counts. This chain uses TRBV6-2 or TRBV6-3 with TRBJ2-7, with 8 bases identical to TRBD2. After removal of 6 bases from V and 5 bases from J, the junction contained 21 bases not matched to a gene. Germline CDR1 and CDR2: MNHEY and SVGEGT. This CDR3 region has 18 residues. CDR3 region: CASRSGLGNYVLANEQYF. In DNA form, the CDR3 reads TGTGCCAGCAGATCGGGACTAGGGAACTACGTGTTGGCTAACGAGCAGTACTTC.

This clonotype turned up a few times. V and J are TRBV5-1 and TRBJ2-3; weak D call: TRBD2 (5 bases). Trimming stripped 9 bases from V and 2 bases from J, with 13 bases between. The CDR3 runs 13 residues. Per the germline V gene, CDR1 is SGHRS and CDR2 is YFSETQ. CDR3 nucleotides: TGCGCCACCAAAGGACTGGACACAGATACGCAGTATTTT. This encodes CATKGLDTDTQYF.

This chain links TRBV2 with TRBJ2-1; D unresolved. V was pared by 2 bases and J by 4 bases, with 6 bases between. The CDR3 runs 13 residues. The germline V gene has CDR1 SNHLY and CDR2 FYNNEI. CDR3 bases: TGTGCCAGCAGTGAACGGCGGTACAATGAGCAGTTCTTC. Its translation: CASSERRYNEQFF.

This clonotype was seen a handful of times. This chain connects TRBV29-1 to TRBJ2-1; 12 bases fit TRBD2. The CDR3 length is 11 residues. Germline assignment: CDR1 SQVTM and CDR2 ANQGSEA. With V trimmed by 7 bases and J by 14 bases, 6 bases remained unmatched. The DNA for the CDR3 is TGCAGCGCCGGACTAGCGGGAAGGGAGTTCTTC. This translates into CSAGLAGREFF.

This clonotype was found many times. The rearrangement joins TRBV2 to TRBJ1-4; D uncertain. The V gene lost 7 bases and the J gene lost 5 bases, with 5 bases spanning the gap. The CDR3 is 11 amino acids. CDR1 is SNHLY, CDR2 FYNNEI, per germline. This CDR3 is CASTLNEKLFF. The CDR3 coding sequence is TGTGCCAGCACCCTGAATGAAAAACTGTTTTTT.

This clonotype has a handful of counts. The genes are TRBV6-6 and TRBJ2-1; 7 bases map to TRBD1. With V trimmed by 6 bases and J by 6 bases, 8 bases remained unmatched. Germline CDR1 MNHNY, CDR2 SVGAGI (reference sequence). The CDR3 has 14 amino acids. CDR3 amino acids: CASRINRGVNEQFF. The CDR3 DNA follows: TGTGCCAGCAGAATAAACAGGGGAGTCAATGAGCAGTTCTTC.

Of note for this clonotype: At one end the junction does not follow the germline gene, possibly because of a read error. V and J are TRBV9 and TRBJ1-1; no clear D. Looked up from germline, CDR1 is SGDLS and CDR2 is YYNGEE. CDR3 length: 11 residues. The CDR3 coding sequence is TGTGCCAGCAGCGTAGAATGGCCGGGAGGGTTT. Its protein product is CASSVEWPGGF.

This clonotype occurred a few times. This chain links TRBV12-3 or TRBV12-4 with TRBJ1-1, with D perhaps matching TRBD1 (5 bases). With 6 bases removed from V and 1 base from J, the gap between germline ends came to 18 bases. This CDR3 has 16 residues. CDR3 loop: CASSVATGGGNTEAFF. In DNA form, the CDR3 reads TGTGCCAGCAGCGTGGCAACGGGCGGGGGGAACACTGAAGCTTTCTTT.

The V call is TRBV5-1, the J call TRBJ2-4; 10 bases are shared with TRBD2. This CDR3 spans 18 amino acids. Germline assignment: CDR1 SGHRS and CDR2 YFSETQ. After removal of 0 bases from V and 0 bases from J, the junction contained 6 bases not matched to a gene. The CDR3 here is CASSLETSGALAKNIQYF. CDR3 sequence (DNA): TGCGCCAGCAGCTTGGAAACTAGCGGGGCTCTAGCCAAAAACATTCAGTACTTC.

The rearrangement uses TRBV7-9 and TRBJ2-2, with D uncertain. Germline V lookup: CDR1 SEHNR, CDR2 FQNEAQ (reference sequence). Trimming took off 5 bases at V and 4 bases at J, with 14 bases between the two ends. This CDR3 has 15 amino acids. DNA of the CDR3: TGTGCCAGCAGCCGTGGTGACCCCCCCACCGGGGAGCTGTTTTTT. Encoded protein: CASSRGDPPTGELFF.

This clonotype has a handful of counts. The V call is TRBV2, the J call TRBJ2-3, with D maybe TRBD2 (5 bases). The CDR3 contains 17 residues. V lost 1 base and J lost 5, with 19 bases in between. The germline V gene has CDR1 SNHLY and CDR2 FYNNEI. In DNA form, the CDR3 reads TGTGCCAGCAGTGAAGGACCAGGAGTTGCGGGTGGAGATACGCAGTATTTT. It codes for CASSEGPGVAGGDTQYF. Together with reference TRBV2 and TRBJ2-3, the CDR3 gives the full variable domain: EPEVTQTPSHQVTQMGQEVILRCVPISNHLYFYWYRQILGQKVEFLVSFYNNEISEKSEIFDDQFSVERPDGSNFTLKIRSTKLEDSAMYFCASSEGPGVAGGDTQYFGPGTRLTVL.

The chain carries TRBV5-1 and TRBJ2-3; D may be TRBD2 (5 bases). Looked up from germline, CDR1 is SGHRS and CDR2 is YFSETQ. The CDR3 is made up of 16 amino acids. Trimming pared 4 bases from V and 1 base from J, leaving 16 bases between. The CDR3 bases are TGCGCCAGCAGCAAAGTAGCGCGTGCTGGCACAGATACGCAGTATTTT. Amino acids: CASSKVARAGTDTQYF.

In its sample, this clonotype was seen a few times. J is TRBJ2-3 and V is TRBV30; 10 bases line up with TRBD1. Germline CDR1 is GTSNPN and CDR2 is SVGIG (reference sequence). The CDR3 loop spans 16 amino acids. Trimming cost V 4 bases and J 0 bases; bases outside gene matches: 7. The CDR3 DNA is TGTGCCTGGACTAGGACAGGGGGTACTAGCACAGATACGCAGTATTTT. This sequence encodes CAWTRTGGTSTDTQYF.

This clonotype occurred a few times. The genes are TRBV5-1 and TRBJ1-6, with D unresolved. This CDR3 spans 14 amino acids. Germline CDR1 SGHRS, CDR2 YFSETQ. V gave up 0 bases and J gave up 8 bases, with 9 bases separating them. The CDR3 reads CASSLGGIHSPLHF. Written as DNA, the CDR3 is TGCGCCAGCAGCTTGGGAGGGATACATTCACCCCTCCACTTT.

This clonotype was counted between two and nine times. The rearrangement links TRBV25-1 to TRBJ2-1, with D maybe TRBD2 (5 bases). V gave up 0 bases and J gave up 8 bases, with 11 bases separating them. Germline-derived CDR1 and CDR2 are MGHDK and SYGVNS. CDR3 length equals 14 residues. The CDR3 DNA reads TGTGCCAGCAGTGAATATCCTAGAGGGCATGAGCAGTTCTTC. This codes for CASSEYPRGHEQFF.

The chain recombines TRBV15 with TRBJ2-7, with 14 bases identical to TRBD2. CDR3 length equals 21 residues. Germline values: CDR1 LNHNV, CDR2 YYDKDF (reference sequence). J lost 1 base, V lost 0 bases, and 14 bases had no gene match. As DNA, the CDR3 is TGTGCCACCAGCAGAGATCGGGACAGGGGGACTAGCGGGAGAGTTTCCTACGAGCAGTACTTC. It specifies CATSRDRDRGTSGRVSYEQYF. The variable domain in full, with the rest retrieved from reference TRBV15 and TRBJ2-7, is DAMVIQNPRYQVTQFGKPVTLSCSQTLNHNVMYWYQQKSSQAPKLLFHYYDKDFNNEADTPDNFQSRRPNTSFCFLDIRSPGLGDTAMYLCATSRDRDRGTSGRVSYEQYFGPGTRLTVT.

The chain links TRBV10-3 to TRBJ2-7, with D hard to call. Looked up from germline, CDR1 is ENHRY and CDR2 is SYGVKD. Trimming left V 6 bases short and J 3 bases short, with 12 bases between. The CDR3 consists of 13 residues. CDR3 DNA: TGTGCCATCAGGATAGGTCAAGACTACGAGCAGTACTTC. This sequence encodes CAIRIGQDYEQYF.

This rearrangement joins TRBV7-9 to TRBJ2-1; TRBD2 matches 10 bases. The V and J ends lost 2 bases and 6 bases, in that order; junction bases with no gene match: 7. The CDR3 spans 16 residues. Germline CDR1 reads SEHNR; CDR2 reads FQNEAQ (reference sequence). DNA for the CDR3: TGTGCCAGCAGCTTACCGGGACTAGCGAGCTCCAATGAGCAGTTCTTC. Protein product: CASSLPGLASSNEQFF.

The table lists this clonotype with a few counts. The V and J genes are TRBV20-1 and TRBJ2-1; 10 bases are a match to TRBD2. V trimming: 6 bases; J trimming: 4 bases; junction bases outside the gene matches: 12. CDR3 length: 16 residues. From germline, CDR1 is DFQATT and CDR2 SNEGSKA (reference sequence). The CDR3 DNA reads TGCAGTGCACAGGCCCCCGGGACTAGCGTGTACAATGAGCAGTTCTTC. This sequence encodes CSAQAPGTSVYNEQFF.

The V and J genes are TRBV5-1 and TRBJ2-3, with 14 bases lining up with TRBD2. V was clipped by 3 bases and J by 2 bases; unmatched bases: 8. Germline V gene sequence: CDR1 SGHRS, CDR2 YFSETQ. The CDR3 consists of 18 residues. The DNA for the CDR3 is TGCGCCAGCAGCTGGGGGACTAGCGGGGGCCGGACCACAGATACGCAGTATTTT. Translating it yields CASSWGTSGGRTTDTQYF.

There are a few counts of this clonotype. The chain recombines TRBV5-1 with TRBJ2-7; D not certain. The CDR3 runs 18 residues. The ends were cut back, 0 bases at V and 0 bases at J, with 19 bases in the middle. Germline CDR1 and CDR2: SGHRS and YFSETQ. The CDR3 bases are TGCGCCAGCAGCTTGGCCGGGTTAGTGGGCACTTTCTCCTACGAGCAGTACTTC. Translated, it gives CASSLAGLVGTFSYEQYF.